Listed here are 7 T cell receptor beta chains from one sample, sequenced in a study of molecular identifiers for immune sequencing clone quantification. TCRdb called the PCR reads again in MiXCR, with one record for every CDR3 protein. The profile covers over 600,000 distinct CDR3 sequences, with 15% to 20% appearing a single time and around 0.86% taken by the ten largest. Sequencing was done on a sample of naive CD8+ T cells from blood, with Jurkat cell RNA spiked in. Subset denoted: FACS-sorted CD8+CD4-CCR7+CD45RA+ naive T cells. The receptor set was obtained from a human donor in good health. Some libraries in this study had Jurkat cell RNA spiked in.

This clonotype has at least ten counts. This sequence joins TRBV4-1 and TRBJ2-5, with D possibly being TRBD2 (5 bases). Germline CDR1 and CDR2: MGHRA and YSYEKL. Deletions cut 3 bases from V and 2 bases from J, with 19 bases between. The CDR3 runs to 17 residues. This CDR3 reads CASSQGAFLQKQETQYF. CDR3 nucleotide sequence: TGCGCCAGCAGCCAGGGAGCGTTTTTGCAAAAACAAGAGACCCAGTACTTC.

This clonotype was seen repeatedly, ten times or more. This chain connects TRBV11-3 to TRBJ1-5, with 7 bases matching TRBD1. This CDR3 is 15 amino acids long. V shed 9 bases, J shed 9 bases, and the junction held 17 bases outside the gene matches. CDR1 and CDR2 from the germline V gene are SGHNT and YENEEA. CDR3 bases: TGTGCCAGGATCGGGACAGTAGCTCTATGTTCGCCCCAGCATTTT. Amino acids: CARIGTVALCSPQHF.

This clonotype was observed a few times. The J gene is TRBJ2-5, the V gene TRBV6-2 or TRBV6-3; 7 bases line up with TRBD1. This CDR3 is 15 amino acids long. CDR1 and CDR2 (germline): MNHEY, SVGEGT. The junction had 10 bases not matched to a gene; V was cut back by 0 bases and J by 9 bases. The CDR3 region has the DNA TGTGCCAGCAGTTACTCCGGGACAGACATGGGGGCCCAGTACTTC. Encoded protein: CASSYSGTDMGAQYF.

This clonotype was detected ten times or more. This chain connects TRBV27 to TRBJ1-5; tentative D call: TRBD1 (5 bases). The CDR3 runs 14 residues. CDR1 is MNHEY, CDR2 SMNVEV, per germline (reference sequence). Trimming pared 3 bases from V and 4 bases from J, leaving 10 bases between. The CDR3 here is CASSLSGINQPQHF. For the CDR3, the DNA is TGTGCCAGCAGTTTGTCAGGGATAAATCAGCCCCAGCATTTT.

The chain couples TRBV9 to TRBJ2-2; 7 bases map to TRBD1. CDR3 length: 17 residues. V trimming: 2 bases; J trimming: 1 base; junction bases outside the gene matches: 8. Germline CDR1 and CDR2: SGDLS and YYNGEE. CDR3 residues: CASSVPRQGLNTGELFF. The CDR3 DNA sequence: TGTGCCAGCAGCGTCCCACGACAGGGATTGAACACCGGGGAGCTGTTTTTT.

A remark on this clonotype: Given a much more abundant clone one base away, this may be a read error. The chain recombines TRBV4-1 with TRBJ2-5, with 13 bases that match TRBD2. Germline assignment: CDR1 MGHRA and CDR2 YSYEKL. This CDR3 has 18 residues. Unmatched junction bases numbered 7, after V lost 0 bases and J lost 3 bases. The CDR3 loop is CASSQDALAGGEEETQYF. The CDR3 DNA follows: TGCGCCAGCAGCCAAGACGCACTAGCGGGGGGGGAGGAAGAGACCCAGTACTTC.

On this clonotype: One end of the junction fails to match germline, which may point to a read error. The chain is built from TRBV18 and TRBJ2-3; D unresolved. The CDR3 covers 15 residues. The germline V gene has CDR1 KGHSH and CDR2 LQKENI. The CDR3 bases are TGTGCCGGCTCACCGCCGGCCGCTGCCACAGATACGCAGTATTTT. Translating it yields CAGSPPAAATDTQYF.